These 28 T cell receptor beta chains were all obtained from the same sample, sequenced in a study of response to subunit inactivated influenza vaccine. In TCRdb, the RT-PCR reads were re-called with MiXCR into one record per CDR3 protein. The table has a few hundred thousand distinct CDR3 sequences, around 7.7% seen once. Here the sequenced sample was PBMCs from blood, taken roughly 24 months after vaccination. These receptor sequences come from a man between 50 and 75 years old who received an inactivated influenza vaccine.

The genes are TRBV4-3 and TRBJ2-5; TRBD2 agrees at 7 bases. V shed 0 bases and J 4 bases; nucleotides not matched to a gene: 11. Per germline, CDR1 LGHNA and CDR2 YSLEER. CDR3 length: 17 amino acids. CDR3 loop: CASSQDLGREYGETQYF. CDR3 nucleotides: TGCGCCAGCAGCCAAGATCTGGGGCGGGAGTATGGAGAGACCCAGTACTTC.

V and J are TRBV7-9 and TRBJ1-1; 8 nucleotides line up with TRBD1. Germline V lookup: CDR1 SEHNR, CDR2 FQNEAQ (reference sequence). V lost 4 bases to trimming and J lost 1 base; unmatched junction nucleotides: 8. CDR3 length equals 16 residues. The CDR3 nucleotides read TGTGCCAGCAGCTCGCCCTTTACAGGGGGGAACACTGAAGCTTTCTTT. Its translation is CASSSPFTGGNTEAFF.

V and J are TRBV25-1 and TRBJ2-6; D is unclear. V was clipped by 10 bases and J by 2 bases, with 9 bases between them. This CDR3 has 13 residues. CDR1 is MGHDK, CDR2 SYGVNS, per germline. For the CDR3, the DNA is TGTGCCACCAATACTCCTGGGGCCAACGTCCTGACTTTC. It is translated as CATNTPGANVLTF. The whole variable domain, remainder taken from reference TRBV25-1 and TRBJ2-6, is EADIYQTPRYLVIGTGKKITLECSQTMGHDKMYWYQQDPGMELHLIHYSYGVNSTEKGDLSSESTVSRIRTEHFPLTLESARPSHTSQYLCATNTPGANVLTFGAGSRLTVL.

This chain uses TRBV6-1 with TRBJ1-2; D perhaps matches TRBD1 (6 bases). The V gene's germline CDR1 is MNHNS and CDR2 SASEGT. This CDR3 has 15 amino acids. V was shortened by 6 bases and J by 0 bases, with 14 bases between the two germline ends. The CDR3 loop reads CASRIAGATNYGYTF. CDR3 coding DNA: TGTGCCAGCAGGATTGCAGGGGCGACTAACTATGGCTACACCTTC.

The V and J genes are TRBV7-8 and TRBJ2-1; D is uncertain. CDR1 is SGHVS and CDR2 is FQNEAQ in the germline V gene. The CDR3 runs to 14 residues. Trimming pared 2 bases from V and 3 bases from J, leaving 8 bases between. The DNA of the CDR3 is TGTGCCAGCAGCTTACGTTACGGCTACAATGAGCAGTTCTTC. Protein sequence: CASSLRYGYNEQFF.

CDR3 coding DNA: TGCAGTGCTAAACAGGGTCTGAACACTGAAGCTTTCTTT. This encodes CSAKQGLNTEAFF. The V and J genes are TRBV20-1 and TRBJ1-1; a possible D gene is TRBD1 (6 bases). Germline CDR1 is DFQATT and CDR2 is SNEGSKA (reference sequence). Trimming cost V 4 bases and J 0 bases, with 9 bases left between them. The CDR3 runs 13 residues.

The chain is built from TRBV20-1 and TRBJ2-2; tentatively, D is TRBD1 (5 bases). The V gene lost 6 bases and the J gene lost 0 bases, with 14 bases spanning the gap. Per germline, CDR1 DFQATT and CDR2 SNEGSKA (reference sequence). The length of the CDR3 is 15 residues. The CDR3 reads CSAPFRGSNTGELFF. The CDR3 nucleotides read TGCAGTGCCCCCTTTAGGGGCTCGAACACCGGGGAGCTGTTTTTT.

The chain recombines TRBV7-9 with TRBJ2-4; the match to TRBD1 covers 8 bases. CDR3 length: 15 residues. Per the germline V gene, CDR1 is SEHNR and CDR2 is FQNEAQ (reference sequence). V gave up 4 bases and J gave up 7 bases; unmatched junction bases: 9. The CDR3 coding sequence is TGTGCCAGCAGCTCTTACGGGGACAGGCTCAACATTCAGTACTTC. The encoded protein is CASSSYGDRLNIQYF.

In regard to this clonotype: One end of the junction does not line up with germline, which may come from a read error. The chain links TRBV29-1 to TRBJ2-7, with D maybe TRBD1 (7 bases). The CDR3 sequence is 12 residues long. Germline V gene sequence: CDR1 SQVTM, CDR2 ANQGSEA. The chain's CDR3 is CSVEQGGYVQYF. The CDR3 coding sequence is TGCAGCGTTGAGCAGGGGGGCTACGTGCAGTACTTC.

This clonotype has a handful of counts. CDR3 region: CASSSGTLAGNEKLFF. The CDR3 nucleotides are TGCGCCAGCAGCTCTGGGACCCTAGCTGGGAATGAAAAACTGTTTTTT. The chain has TRBV5-1 and TRBJ1-4; TRBD1 is a possible D gene (5 bases). Germline V gives CDR1 SGHRS, CDR2 YFSETQ. Trimming cost V 3 bases and J 5 bases, with 17 bases left between them. This CDR3 has 16 residues.

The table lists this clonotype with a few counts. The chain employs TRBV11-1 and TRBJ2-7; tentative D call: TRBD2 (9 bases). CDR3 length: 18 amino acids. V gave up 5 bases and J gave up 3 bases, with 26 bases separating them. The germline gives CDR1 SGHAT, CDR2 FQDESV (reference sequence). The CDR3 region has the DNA TGTGCCAGCAGCGCAAGGACAGGGACCGGGACTAGCCGCTACGAGCAGTACTTC. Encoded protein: CASSARTGTGTSRYEQYF.

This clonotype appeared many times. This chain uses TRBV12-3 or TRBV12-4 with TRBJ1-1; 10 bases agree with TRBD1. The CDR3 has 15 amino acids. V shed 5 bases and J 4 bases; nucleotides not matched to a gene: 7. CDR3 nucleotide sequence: TGTGCCAGCAGTGAATGGACAGGGGGGTCCACTGAAGCTTTCTTT. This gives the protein CASSEWTGGSTEAFF.

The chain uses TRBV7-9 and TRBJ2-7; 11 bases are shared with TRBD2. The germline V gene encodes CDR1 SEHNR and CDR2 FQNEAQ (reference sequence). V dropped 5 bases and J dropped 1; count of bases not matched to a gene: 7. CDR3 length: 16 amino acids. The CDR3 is CASSLHSGRASYEQYF. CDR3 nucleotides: TGTGCCAGCAGCCTTCATAGCGGGAGGGCGTCCTACGAGCAGTACTTC.

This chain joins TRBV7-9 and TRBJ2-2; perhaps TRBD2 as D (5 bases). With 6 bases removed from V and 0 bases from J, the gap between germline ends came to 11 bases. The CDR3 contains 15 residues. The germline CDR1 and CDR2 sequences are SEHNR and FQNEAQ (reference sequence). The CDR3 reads CASSLGESNTGELFF. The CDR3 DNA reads TGTGCCAGCAGTCTGGGAGAATCGAACACCGGGGAGCTGTTTTTT.

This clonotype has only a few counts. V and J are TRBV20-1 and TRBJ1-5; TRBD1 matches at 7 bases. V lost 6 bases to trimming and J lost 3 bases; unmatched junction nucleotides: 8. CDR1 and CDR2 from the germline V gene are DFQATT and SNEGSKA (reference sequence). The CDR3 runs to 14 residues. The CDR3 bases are TGCAGTGCCAAAATGACAGGGTTCAATCAGCCCCAGCATTTT. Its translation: CSAKMTGFNQPQHF.

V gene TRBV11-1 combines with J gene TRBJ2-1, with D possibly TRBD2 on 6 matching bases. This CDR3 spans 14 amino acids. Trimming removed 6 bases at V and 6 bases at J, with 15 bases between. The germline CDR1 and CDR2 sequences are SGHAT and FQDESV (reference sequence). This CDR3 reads CASRRLVSGNEQFF. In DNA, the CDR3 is TGTGCCAGCAGGAGACTAGTTTCGGGCAATGAGCAGTTCTTC.

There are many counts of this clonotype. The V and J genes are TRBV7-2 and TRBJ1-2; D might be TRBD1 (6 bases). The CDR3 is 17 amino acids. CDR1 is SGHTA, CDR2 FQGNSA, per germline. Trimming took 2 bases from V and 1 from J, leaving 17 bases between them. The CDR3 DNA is TGTGCCAGCAGCTTATTTCTGGGGGCCGATCTTAACTATGGCTACACCTTC. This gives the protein CASSLFLGADLNYGYTF.

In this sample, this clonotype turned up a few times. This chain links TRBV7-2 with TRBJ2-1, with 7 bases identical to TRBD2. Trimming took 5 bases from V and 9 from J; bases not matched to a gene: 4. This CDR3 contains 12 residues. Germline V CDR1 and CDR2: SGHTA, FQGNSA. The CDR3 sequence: CASSVGGGEQFF. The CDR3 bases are TGTGCCAGCAGCGTTGGGGGGGGTGAGCAGTTCTTC.

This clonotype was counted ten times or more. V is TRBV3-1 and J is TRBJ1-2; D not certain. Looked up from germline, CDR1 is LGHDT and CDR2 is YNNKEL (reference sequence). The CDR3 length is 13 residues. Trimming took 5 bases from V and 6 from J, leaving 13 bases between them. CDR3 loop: CASSNVLRNGYTF. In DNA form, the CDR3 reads TGTGCCAGCAGCAATGTCCTGCGGAATGGCTACACCTTC.

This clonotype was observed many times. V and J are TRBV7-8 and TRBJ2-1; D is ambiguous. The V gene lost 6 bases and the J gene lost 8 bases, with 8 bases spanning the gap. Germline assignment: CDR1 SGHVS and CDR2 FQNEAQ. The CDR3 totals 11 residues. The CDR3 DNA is TGTGCCAGCAGAACAACCCATGAGCAGTTCTTC. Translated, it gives CASRTTHEQFF.

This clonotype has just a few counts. The CDR3: CASSGLAGDQETQYF. CDR3 DNA sequence: TGTGCCAGCAGTGGGCTAGCGGGCGACCAAGAGACCCAGTACTTC. The chain has TRBV27 and TRBJ2-5; 8 bases align to TRBD2. This CDR3 comprises 15 residues. Looked up from germline, CDR1 is MNHEY and CDR2 is SMNVEV (reference sequence). With V trimmed by 5 bases and J by 0 bases, 5 bases remained unmatched.

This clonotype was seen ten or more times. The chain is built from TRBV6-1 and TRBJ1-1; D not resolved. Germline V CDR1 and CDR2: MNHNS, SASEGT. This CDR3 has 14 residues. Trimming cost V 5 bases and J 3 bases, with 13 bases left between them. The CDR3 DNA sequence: TGTGCCAGCAGTCCTCTTAAATGGGACACTGAAGCTTTCTTT. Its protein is CASSPLKWDTEAFF.

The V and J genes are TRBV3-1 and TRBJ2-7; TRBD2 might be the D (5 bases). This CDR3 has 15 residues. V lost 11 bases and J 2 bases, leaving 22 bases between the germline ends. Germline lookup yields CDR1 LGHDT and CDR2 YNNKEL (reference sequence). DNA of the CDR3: TGTGCCTGCTGCAAGGAGGCGTCTTTTACCTACGAGCAGTACTTC. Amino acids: CACCKEASFTYEQYF.

CDR3 nucleotide sequence: TGTGCCAGCAGCTTCTCCTCCGGGTTGAACACTGAAGCTTTCTTT. This codes for CASSFSSGLNTEAFF. The chain uses TRBV5-4 and TRBJ1-1; D uncertain. CDR1 SGHNT and CDR2 YYREEE come from the germline V gene (reference sequence). CDR3 length: 15 residues. Trimming took off 2 bases at V and 0 bases at J, with 11 bases between the two ends.

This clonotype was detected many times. The chain's CDR3 is CASSGRPSYEQYF. CDR3 bases: TGCGCCAGCAGCGGTAGACCCTCCTACGAGCAGTACTTC. The chain is built from TRBV5-1 and TRBJ2-7; D not certain. Per germline, CDR1 SGHRS and CDR2 YFSETQ. V lost 4 bases and J lost 0, with 8 bases in between. The CDR3 sequence is 13 residues long.

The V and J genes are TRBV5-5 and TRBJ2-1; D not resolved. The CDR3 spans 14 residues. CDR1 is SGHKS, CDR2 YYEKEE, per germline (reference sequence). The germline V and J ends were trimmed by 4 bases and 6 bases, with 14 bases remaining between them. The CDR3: CASSPPLLCNEQFF. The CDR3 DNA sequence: TGTGCCAGCAGCCCCCCCCTTCTCTGCAATGAGCAGTTCTTC.

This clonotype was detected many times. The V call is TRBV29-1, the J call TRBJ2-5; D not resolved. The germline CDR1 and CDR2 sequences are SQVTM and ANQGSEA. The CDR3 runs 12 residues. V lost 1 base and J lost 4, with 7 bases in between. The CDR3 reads CSVEVHGETQYF. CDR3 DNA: TGCAGCGTTGAAGTTCACGGAGAGACCCAGTACTTC.

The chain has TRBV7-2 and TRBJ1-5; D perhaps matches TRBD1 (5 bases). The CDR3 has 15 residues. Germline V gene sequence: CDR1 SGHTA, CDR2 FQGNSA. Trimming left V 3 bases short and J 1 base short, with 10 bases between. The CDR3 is CASSLGGTSNQPQHF. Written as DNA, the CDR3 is TGTGCCAGCAGCTTGGGGGGGACGAGCAATCAGCCCCAGCATTTT.